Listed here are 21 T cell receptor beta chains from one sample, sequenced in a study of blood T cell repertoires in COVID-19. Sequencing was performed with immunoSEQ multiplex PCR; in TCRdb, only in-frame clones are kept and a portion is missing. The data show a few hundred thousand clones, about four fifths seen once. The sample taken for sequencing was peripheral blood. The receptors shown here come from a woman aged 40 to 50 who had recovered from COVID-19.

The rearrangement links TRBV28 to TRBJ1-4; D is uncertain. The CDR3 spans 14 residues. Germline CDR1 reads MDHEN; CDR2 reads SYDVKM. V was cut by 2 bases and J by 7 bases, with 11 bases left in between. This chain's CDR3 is CASSLRGVSEKLFF. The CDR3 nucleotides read TGTGCCAGCAGTTTACGGGGAGTCAGTGAAAAACTGTTTTTT.

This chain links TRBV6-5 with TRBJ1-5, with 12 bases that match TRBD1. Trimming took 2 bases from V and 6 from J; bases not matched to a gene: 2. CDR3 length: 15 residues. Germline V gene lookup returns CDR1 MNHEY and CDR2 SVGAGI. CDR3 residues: CASSYGTGGGQPQHF. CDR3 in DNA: TGTGCCAGCAGTTACGGGACAGGGGGCGGTCAGCCCCAGCATTTT.

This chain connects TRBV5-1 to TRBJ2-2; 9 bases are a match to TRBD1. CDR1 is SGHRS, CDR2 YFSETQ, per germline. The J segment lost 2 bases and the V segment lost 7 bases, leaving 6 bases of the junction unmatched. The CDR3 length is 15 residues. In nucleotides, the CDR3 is TGCGCCAGCTCCCGGGGACAGGGAAACACCGGGGAGCTGTTTTTT. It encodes CASSRGQGNTGELFF.

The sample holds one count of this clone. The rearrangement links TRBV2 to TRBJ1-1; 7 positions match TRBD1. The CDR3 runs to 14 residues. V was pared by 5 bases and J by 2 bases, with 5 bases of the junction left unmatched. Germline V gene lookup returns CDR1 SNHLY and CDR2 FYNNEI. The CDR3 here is CASSLQGINTEAFF. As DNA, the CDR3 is TGTGCCAGCAGTCTACAGGGGATAAACACTGAAGCTTTCTTT.

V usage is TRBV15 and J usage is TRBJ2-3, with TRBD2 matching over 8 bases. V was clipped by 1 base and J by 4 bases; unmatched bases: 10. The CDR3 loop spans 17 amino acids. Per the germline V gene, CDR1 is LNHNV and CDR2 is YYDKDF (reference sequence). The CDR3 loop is CATSRAMGNSGADTQYF. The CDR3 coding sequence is TGTGCCACCAGCAGAGCCATGGGGAATAGCGGGGCAGATACGCAGTATTTT.

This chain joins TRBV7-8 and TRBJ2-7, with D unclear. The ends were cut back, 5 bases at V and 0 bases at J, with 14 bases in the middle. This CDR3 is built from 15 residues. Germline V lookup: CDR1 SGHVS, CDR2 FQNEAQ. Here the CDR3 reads CASSQPRLPSYEQYF. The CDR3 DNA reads TGTGCCAGCAGCCAACCCCGACTCCCCTCCTACGAGCAGTACTTC.

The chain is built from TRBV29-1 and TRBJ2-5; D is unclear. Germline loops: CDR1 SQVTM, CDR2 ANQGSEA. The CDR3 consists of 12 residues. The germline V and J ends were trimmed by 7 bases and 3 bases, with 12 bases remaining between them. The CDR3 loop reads CSAHQAEETQYF. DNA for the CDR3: TGCAGCGCGCATCAGGCTGAAGAGACCCAGTACTTC.

CDR3 loop: CASSANDRSHQPQHF. DNA of the CDR3: TGTGCCAGCAGCGCAAACGATCGGAGCCATCAGCCCCAGCATTTT. The gene calls are TRBV6-5 and TRBJ1-5, with unresolved D. In germline, CDR1 is MNHEY, CDR2 SVGAGI. The CDR3 extends over 15 amino acids. Trimming took 6 bases from V and 5 from J, leaving 17 bases between them.

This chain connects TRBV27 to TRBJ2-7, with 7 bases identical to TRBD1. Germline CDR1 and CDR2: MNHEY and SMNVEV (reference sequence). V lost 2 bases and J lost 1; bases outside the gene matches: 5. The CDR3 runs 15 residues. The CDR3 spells CASSLTGQRSYEQYF. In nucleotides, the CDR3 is TGTGCCAGCAGTTTAACGGGACAGCGATCCTACGAGCAGTACTTC.

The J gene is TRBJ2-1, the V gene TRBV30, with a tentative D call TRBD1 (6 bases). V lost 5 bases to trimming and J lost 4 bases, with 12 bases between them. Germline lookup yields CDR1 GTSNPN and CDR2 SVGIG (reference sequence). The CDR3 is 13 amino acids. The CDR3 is CAWGVGAYNEQFF. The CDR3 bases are TGTGCCTGGGGGGTGGGGGCTTACAATGAGCAGTTCTTC.

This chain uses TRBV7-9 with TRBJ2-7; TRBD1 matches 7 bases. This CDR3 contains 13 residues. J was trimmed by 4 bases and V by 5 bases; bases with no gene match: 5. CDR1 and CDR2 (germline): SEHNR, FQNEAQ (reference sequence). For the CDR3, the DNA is TGTGCCAGCAGCCCGGGGACAGTTTACGAGCAGTACTTC. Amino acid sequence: CASSPGTVYEQYF.

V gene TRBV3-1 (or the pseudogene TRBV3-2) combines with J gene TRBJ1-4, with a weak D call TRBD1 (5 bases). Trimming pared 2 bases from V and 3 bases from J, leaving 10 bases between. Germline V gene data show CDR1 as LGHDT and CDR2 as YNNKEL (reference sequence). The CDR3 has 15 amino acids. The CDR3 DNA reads TGTGCCAGCAGCCAATCCGACAGCCCTAATGAAAAACTGTTTTTT. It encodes CASSQSDSPNEKLFF.

The CDR3 DNA sequence: TGTGCCAGCAGCGACGGGGGGAGCTCCTACAATGAGCAGTTCTTC. It yields the protein CASSDGGSSYNEQFF. The chain couples TRBV5-4 to TRBJ2-1; TRBD2 agrees at 7 bases. The CDR3 runs to 15 residues. Germline V gene lookup returns CDR1 SGHNT and CDR2 YYREEE (reference sequence). The V and J ends lost 4 bases and 0 bases, in that order; junction bases with no gene match: 4.

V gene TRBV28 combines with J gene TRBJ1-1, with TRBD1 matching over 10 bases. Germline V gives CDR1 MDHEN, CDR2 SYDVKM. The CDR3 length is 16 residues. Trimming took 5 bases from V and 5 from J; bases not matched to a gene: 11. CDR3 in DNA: TGTGCCAGCAGTCCCCCAGGACAGGGGGGATGGACTGAAGCTTTCTTT. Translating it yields CASSPPGQGGWTEAFF.

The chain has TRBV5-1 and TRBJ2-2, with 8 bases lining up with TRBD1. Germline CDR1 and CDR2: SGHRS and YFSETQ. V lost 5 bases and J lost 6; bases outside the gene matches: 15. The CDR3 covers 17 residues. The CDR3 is CASRPPGQGEEAGELFF. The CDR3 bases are TGCGCCAGCAGACCTCCCGGACAGGGAGAGGAGGCCGGGGAGCTGTTTTTT.

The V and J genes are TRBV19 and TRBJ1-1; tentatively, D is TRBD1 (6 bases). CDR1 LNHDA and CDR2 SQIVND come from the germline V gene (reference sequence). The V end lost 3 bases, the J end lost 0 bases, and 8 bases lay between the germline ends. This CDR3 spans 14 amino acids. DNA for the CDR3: TGTGCCAGTAGTATGGGGGCGTTGAACACTGAAGCTTTCTTT. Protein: CASSMGALNTEAFF.

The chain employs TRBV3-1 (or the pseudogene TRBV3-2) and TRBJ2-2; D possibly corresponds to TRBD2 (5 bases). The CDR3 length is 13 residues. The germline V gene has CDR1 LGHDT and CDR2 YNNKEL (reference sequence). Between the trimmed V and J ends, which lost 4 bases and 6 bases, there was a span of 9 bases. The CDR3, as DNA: TGTGCCAGCAGCCCGAGGGTCCCCGGGGAGCTGTTTTTT. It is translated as CASSPRVPGELFF.

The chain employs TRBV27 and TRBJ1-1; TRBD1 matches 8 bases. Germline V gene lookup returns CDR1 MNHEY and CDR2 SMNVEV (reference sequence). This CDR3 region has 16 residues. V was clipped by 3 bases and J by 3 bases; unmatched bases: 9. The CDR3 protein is CASSFQGALPHTEAFF. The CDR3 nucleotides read TGTGCCAGCAGTTTCCAGGGGGCATTACCTCACACTGAAGCTTTCTTT.

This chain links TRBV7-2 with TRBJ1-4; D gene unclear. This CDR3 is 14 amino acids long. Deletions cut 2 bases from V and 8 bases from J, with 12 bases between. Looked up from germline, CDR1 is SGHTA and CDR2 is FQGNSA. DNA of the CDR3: TGTGCCAGCAGCTTAAGACGGGGAACCGAAAAACTGTTTTTT. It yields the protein CASSLRRGTEKLFF.

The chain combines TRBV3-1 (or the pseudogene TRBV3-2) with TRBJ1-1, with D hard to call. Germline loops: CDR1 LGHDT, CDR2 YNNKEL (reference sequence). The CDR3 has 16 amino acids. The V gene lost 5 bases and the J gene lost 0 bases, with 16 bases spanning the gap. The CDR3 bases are TGTGCCAGCAGCGCCCTTTGGCGACGGGTGAACACTGAAGCTTTCTTT. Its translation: CASSALWRRVNTEAFF.

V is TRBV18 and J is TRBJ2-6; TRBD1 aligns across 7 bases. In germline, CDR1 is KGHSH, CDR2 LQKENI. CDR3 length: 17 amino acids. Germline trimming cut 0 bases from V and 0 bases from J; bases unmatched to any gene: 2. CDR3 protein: CASSPPQGSSGANVLTF. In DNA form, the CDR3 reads TGTGCCAGCTCACCACCACAGGGGAGCTCTGGGGCCAACGTCCTGACTTTC.